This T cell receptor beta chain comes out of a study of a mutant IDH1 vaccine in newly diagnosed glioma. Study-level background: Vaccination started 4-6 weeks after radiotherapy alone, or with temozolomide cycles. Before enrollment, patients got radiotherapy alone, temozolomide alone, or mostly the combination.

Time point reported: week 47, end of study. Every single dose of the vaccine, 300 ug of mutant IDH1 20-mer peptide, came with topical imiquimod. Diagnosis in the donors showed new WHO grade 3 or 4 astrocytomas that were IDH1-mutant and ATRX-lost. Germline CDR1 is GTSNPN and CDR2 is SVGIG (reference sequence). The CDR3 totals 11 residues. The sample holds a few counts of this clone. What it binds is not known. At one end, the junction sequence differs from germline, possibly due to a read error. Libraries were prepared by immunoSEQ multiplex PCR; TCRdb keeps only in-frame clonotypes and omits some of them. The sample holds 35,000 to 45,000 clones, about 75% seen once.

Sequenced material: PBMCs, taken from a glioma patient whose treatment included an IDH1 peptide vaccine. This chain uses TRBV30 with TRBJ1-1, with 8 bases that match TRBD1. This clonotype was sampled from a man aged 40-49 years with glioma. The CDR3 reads CAWSFRTGFLF. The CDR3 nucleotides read TGTGCCTGGAGTTTCAGGACAGGGTTTCTCTTT.